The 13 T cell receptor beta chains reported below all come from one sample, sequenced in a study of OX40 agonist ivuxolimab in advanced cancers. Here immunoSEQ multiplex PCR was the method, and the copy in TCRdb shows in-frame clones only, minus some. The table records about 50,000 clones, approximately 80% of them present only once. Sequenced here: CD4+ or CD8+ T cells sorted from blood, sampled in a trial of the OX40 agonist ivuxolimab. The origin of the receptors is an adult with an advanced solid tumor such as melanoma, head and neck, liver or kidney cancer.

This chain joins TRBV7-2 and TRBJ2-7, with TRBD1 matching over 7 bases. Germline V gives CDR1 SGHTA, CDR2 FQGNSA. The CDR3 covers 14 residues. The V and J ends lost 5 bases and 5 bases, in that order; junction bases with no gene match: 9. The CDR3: CASSLQFGTDEQYF. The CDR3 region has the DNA TGTGCCAGCAGCCTCCAATTCGGGACAGACGAGCAGTACTTC.

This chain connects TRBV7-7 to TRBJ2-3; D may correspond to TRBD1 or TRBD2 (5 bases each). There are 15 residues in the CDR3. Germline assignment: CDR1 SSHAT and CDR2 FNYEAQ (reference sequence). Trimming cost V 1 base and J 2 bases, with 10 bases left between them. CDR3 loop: CASSLGAGTTDTQYF. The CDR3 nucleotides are TGTGCCAGCAGCTTAGGGGCAGGGACCACAGATACGCAGTATTTT.

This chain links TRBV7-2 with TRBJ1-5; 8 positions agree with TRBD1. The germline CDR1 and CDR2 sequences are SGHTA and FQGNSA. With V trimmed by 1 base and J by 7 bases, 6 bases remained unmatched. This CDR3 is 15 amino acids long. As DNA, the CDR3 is TGTGCCAGCAGCTTAGGACAGGGGAAGGGCCAGCCCCAGCATTTT. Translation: CASSLGQGKGQPQHF.

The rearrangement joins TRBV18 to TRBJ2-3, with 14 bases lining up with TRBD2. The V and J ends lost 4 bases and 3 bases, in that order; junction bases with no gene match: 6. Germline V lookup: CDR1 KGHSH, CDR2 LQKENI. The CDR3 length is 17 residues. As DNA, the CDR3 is TGTGCCAGCTCACGCTCGACTAGCGGGAGGGCGACAGATACGCAGTATTTT. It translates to CASSRSTSGRATDTQYF.

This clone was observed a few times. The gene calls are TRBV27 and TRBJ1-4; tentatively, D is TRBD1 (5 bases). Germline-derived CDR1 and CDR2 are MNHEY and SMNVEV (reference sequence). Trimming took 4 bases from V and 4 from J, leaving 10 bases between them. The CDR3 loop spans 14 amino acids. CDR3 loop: CASSWDQFNEKLFF. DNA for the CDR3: TGTGCCAGCAGTTGGGACCAGTTTAATGAAAAACTGTTTTTT. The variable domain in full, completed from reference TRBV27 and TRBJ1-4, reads EAQVTQNPRYLITVTGKKLTVTCSQNMNHEYMSWYRQDPGLGLRQIYYSMNVEVTDKGDVPEGYKVSRKEKRNFPLILESPSPNQTSLYFCASSWDQFNEKLFFGSGTQLSVL.

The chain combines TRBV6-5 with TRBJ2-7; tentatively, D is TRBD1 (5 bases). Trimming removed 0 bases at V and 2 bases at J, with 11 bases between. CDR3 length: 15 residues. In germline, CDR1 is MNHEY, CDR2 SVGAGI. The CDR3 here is CASSYSTAPTYEQYF. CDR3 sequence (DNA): TGTGCCAGCAGTTACTCGACAGCACCAACCTACGAGCAGTACTTC.

CDR3 sequence (DNA): TGCGCCAGCAGCTCGAGCGGGAGTGGAGTCTACGAGCAGTACTTC. Its protein product is CASSSSGSGVYEQYF. The chain carries TRBV5-1 and TRBJ2-7; 8 bases match TRBD2. The V segment lost 3 bases and the J segment 3 bases; nucleotides outside the gene matches: 8. The CDR3 is made up of 15 amino acids. Germline V gene data show CDR1 as SGHRS and CDR2 as YFSETQ.

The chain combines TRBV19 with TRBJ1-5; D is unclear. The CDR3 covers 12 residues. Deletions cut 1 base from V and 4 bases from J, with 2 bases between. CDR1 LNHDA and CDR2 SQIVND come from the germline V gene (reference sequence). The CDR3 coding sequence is TGTGCCAGTAGTATAGGAAATCAGCCCCAGCATTTT. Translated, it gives CASSIGNQPQHF.

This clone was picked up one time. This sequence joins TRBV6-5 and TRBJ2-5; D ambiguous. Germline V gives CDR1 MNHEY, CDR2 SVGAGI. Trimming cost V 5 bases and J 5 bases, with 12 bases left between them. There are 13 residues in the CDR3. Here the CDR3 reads CASSPGHGETQYF. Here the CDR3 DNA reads TGTGCCAGCAGTCCCGGCCATGGGGAGACCCAGTACTTC.

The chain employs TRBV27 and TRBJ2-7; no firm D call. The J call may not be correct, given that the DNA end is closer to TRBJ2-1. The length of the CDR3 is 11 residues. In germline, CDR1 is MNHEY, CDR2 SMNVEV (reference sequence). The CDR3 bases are TGTGCCAGCGCGCTCTACAATGAGCAGTTCTTC. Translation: CASALYNEQFF.

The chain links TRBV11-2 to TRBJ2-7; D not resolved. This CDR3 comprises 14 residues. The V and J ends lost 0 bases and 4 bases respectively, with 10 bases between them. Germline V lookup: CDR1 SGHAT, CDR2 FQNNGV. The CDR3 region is CASSLDRKSYEQYF. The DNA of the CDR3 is TGTGCCAGCAGCTTAGATCGGAAAAGTTACGAGCAGTACTTC.

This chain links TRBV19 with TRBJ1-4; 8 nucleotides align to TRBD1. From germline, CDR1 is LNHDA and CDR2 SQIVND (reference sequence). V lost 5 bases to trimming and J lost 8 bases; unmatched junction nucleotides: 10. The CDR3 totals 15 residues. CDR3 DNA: TGTGCCAGTAGTCCGAGCGGGAACAGGGGGGAAAAACTGTTTTTT. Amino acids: CASSPSGNRGEKLFF.

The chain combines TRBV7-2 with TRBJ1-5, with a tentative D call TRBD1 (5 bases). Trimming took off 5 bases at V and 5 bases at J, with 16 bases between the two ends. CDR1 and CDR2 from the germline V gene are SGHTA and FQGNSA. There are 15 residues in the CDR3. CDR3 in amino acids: CASSPAWGTDQPQHF. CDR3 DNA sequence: TGTGCCAGCAGCCCTGCATGGGGGACTGATCAGCCCCAGCATTTT.